This is a list of T cell receptor beta chains from one sample in a study of CD8 T cells in Susac syndrome. TCRdb re-called the immunoSEQ multiplex PCR reads with MiXCR, one entry per CDR3 protein. The table has approximately 190,000 distinct CDR3 sequences, roughly 94% seen once; the top ten hold less than 0.2%. The sample was CD8+ T cells from PBMCs. These receptors were collected from a human donor with Susac syndrome. CDR3s include the opening cysteine and the closing phenylalanine or tryptophan. The D gene is left open where the match is weak. Rows give clone size only sometimes, using once, few, many, or a class for an expanded clone.

J gene,V gene,D gene,CDR3 length,clone size,CDR3 DNA,CDR3 protein
TRBJ2-7,TRBV3-1,.,14,.,TGTGCCAGCAGCCAAGATGGGGGTGGGGTTAGGAAGTACTTC,CASSQDGGGVRKYF
TRBJ2-2,TRBV29-1,.,12,.,TGCAGCGTTGAGGAAAACACCGGGGAGCTGTTTTTT,CSVEENTGELFF
TRBJ2-3,TRBV24-1,TRBD2,17,.,TGTGCCACCAGTGACGCAGGACTAGCGGACCCTCTCGATACGCAGTATTTT,CATSDAGLADPLDTQYF
TRBJ1-5,TRBV3-1,.,13,.,TGTGCCAGCAGCCAGGGCTGGGATCAGCCCCAGCATTTT,CASSQGWDQPQHF
TRBJ2-7,TRBV9,.,15,.,TGTGCCAGCAGCGTAGATGTGAACCCTTCCTACGAGCAGTACTTC,CASSVDVNPSYEQYF
TRBJ1-6,TRBV10-3,TRBD1,12,.,TGTGCCACGAGACAGGGTGGGTCACCCCTCCACTTT,CATRQGGSPLHF
TRBJ2-3,TRBV7-3,TRBD2,17,.,TGTGCCAGCAGCCCCCGGGGTAGCGGGGGGGCTAGGGATACGCAGTATTTT,CASSPRGSGGARDTQYF
TRBJ1-1,TRBV2,TRBD1,15,.,TGTGCCAGCAGGACCAGCTTCACAGGGGCCACTGAAGCTTTCTTT,CASRTSFTGATEAFF
TRBJ2-7,TRBV12-5,TRBD1,15,once,TGTGCTAGTGGTGGACCGGGACAGGGGGGCTACGAGCAGTACTTC,CASGGPGQGGYEQYF
TRBJ2-7,TRBV4-1,TRBD1,16,.,TGCGCCAGCAGCCAGGGTGCTGGACAGGGCTCCTACGAGCAGTACTTC,CASSQGAGQGSYEQYF
TRBJ1-1,TRBV5-1,.,14,.,TGCGCCAGCAGCTCCCGCGTTGAGAGCACTGAAGCTTTCTTT,CASSSRVESTEAFF
TRBJ2-1,TRBV9,TRBD2,15,once,TGTGCCAGCGCAGGGGTAGCGGGGCGATACGATGAGCAGTTCTTC,CASAGVAGRYDEQFF
TRBJ2-1,TRBV9,.,14,.,TGTGCCAGCAGCGTAGATACTAGCAGGAATGAGCAGTTCTTC,CASSVDTSRNEQFF
TRBJ2-5,TRBV6-6,.,13,.,TGTGCCAGCAATAGACAGCACCAAGAGACCCAGTACTTC,CASNRQHQETQYF
TRBJ2-2,TRBV29-1,.,15,.,TGCAGCGTTGAAGATCTGGCCGCGAACACCGGGGAGCTGTTTTTT,CSVEDLAANTGELFF
TRBJ2-4,TRBV29-1,.,13,.,TGCAGCGTTGGAGTCGTGGACGGTTCGGTCCAGTACTTC,CSVGVVDGSVQYF
TRBJ2-7,TRBV20-1,.,13,.,TGCAGTGCTAGACACAGAGGAAGGTACGAGCAGTACTTC,CSARHRGRYEQYF
TRBJ2-7,TRBV24-1,TRBD1,15,.,TGTGCCACCAGTGATTTGGGGGACAGGGACCACGAGCAGTACTTC,CATSDLGDRDHEQYF
TRBJ2-7,TRBV7-9,.,13,once,TGTGCCGGATCTGTACAGAGCTCCTACGAGCAGTACTTC,CAGSVQSSYEQYF
TRBJ1-5,TRBV6-2/TRBV6-3,TRBD1,17,.,TGTGCCAGCAGTACGACAGGACAGGGCTTTAGCAATCAGCCCCAGCATTTT,CASSTTGQGFSNQPQHF
TRBJ1-2,TRBV2,.,16,.,TGTGCCAGCAGCCCTTACGGGGCAGGTTGGTTCTATGGCTACACCTTC,CASSPYGAGWFYGYTF
TRBJ1-3,TRBV20-1,.,13,.,TGCAGTGCTAGAATAATTCAAGGAAACACCATATATTTT,CSARIIQGNTIYF
TRBJ2-1,TRBV2,.,13,.,TGTGCCAGAGAAGAGCACCCCTACAATGAGCAGTTCTTC,CAREEHPYNEQFF
TRBJ2-3,TRBV20-1,TRBD2,14,.,TGCAGTGCAAGGAGCGGGGGGAGCACAGATACGCAGTATTTT,CSARSGGSTDTQYF
TRBJ2-7,TRBV4-1,TRBD2,15,.,TGCGCCAGCAGCCAAGTACAGCGGGACTCCTACGAGCAGTACTTC,CASSQVQRDSYEQYF
TRBJ1-2,TRBV29-1,.,15,.,TGCAGCGCGGAGGGAATGGAAGATACCTACTATGGCTACACCTTC,CSAEGMEDTYYGYTF
TRBJ2-7,TRBV28,.,14,.,TGTGCCAGCAGTCCGGCCACAGGGACCTACGAGCAGTACTTC,CASSPATGTYEQYF
TRBJ2-1,TRBV4-1,.,13,.,TGCGCCAGCAGCCTAGATACTAGTAATGAGCAGTTCTTC,CASSLDTSNEQFF
TRBJ1-1,TRBV29-1,.,11,.,TGCAGCGGGGGAGAACGGACTGAAGCTTTCTTT,CSGGERTEAFF
TRBJ2-5,TRBV2,.,12,.,TGTGCCAGCAATCCGTACCAAGAGACCCAGTACTTC,CASNPYQETQYF
TRBJ2-7,TRBV24-1,TRBD1,14,.,TGTGCCACCAGTGATTGGAGGACAGGGGATGGGCAGTACTTC,CATSDWRTGDGQYF
TRBJ2-1,TRBV4-1,.,13,.,TGCGCCAGCAGCCAGCACAGGAGTGATGAGCAGTTCTTC,CASSQHRSDEQFF
TRBJ1-5,TRBV30,.,12,once,TGTGCCTGGAACGTGGGCAATCAGCCCCAGCATTTT,CAWNVGNQPQHF
TRBJ2-4,TRBV12-3/TRBV12-4,.,14,.,TGTGCCAGCAGTTTAACCTTAGCCAAAAACATTCAGTACTTC,CASSLTLAKNIQYF
TRBJ2-5,TRBV7-9,TRBD1,13,.,TGTGCCAGCAGCCGGACAGGCGGGGAGACCCAGTACTTC,CASSRTGGETQYF
TRBJ1-3,TRBV5-6,TRBD1,14,once,TGTGCCAGCAGCACCGACAGGGAGCAGGACACCATATATTTT,CASSTDREQDTIYF
TRBJ1-1,TRBV29-1,.,16,.,TGCAGCGGAACCACGCCCCCGGGACGACTGAACACTGAAGCTTTCTTT,CSGTTPPGRLNTEAFF
TRBJ2-1,TRBV5-6,.,15,.,TGTGCCAGCAGCTCACTCGGGCAGGCCACGAATGAGCAGTTCTTC,CASSSLGQATNEQFF
TRBJ2-7,TRBV12-3/TRBV12-4,.,15,.,TGTGCCAGCAGTTTTGGGACCGCATCTTACTACGAGCAGTACTTC,CASSFGTASYYEQYF
TRBJ2-1,TRBV5-1,TRBD2,13,.,TGCGCCAGCAGCTGGGGCGGGGGAAATGAGCAGTTCTTC,CASSWGGGNEQFF
TRBJ1-1,TRBV3-1,.,15,.,TGTGCCAGCAGCATATACGGGGTCCCGAACACTGAAGCTTTCTTT,CASSIYGVPNTEAFF
TRBJ2-7,TRBV5-1,.,15,.,TGCGCCAGCAGCTTGGGGGATGGGTGGAACTACGAGCAGTACTTC,CASSLGDGWNYEQYF
TRBJ2-3,TRBV28,.,13,once,TGTGCCAGCAGTTCCCCCAGAACCGATACGCAGTATTTT,CASSSPRTDTQYF
TRBJ1-1,TRBV6-5,.,12,.,TGTGCCAGCAGTCCGCAGTACACTGAAGCTTTCTTT,CASSPQYTEAFF
TRBJ1-5,TRBV29-1,.,12,.,TGCAGCGTTGGCGGGACCGCCGGGCCCCAGCATTTT,CSVGGTAGPQHF
TRBJ1-6,TRBV9,.,14,.,TGTGCCAGCAGCGTTAAGGACAGACAATCACCCCTCCACTTT,CASSVKDRQSPLHF
TRBJ1-5,TRBV7-8,.,16,.,TGTGCCAGCAGCTTAGCGAGGGGTTATAGCAATCAGCCCCAGCATTTT,CASSLARGYSNQPQHF
TRBJ2-1,TRBV7-9,.,14,.,TGTGCCAGCAGCTCACAGAGCTCCTACAATGAGCAGTTCTTC,CASSSQSSYNEQFF
TRBJ2-5,TRBV3-1,TRBD2,16,.,TGTGCCAGCAGCGGTAGACTAGCGGGAGATGGAGAGACCCAGTACTTC,CASSGRLAGDGETQYF
TRBJ2-1,TRBV30,.,13,.,TGTGCCTGGAGTGTGGGAAGGGTGGTTGAGCAGTTCTTC,CAWSVGRVVEQFF
TRBJ2-7,TRBV6-5,.,12,.,TGTGCCAGCAGTATGGGGGGCAACGAGCAGTACTTC,CASSMGGNEQYF
TRBJ2-1,TRBV3-1,TRBD2,18,.,TGTGCCAGCAGCCCGGGACTAGCGGGAGGGGGTTCCTACAATGAGCAGTTCTTC,CASSPGLAGGGSYNEQFF
TRBJ2-1,TRBV11-2,.,12,.,TGTGCCAGCAGCCCCGGACAGAAAGAGCAGTTCTTC,CASSPGQKEQFF
TRBJ1-2,TRBV9,.,15,.,TGTGCCAGCAGCGTAGCTTCAGGGTGGAGCTATGGCTACACCTTC,CASSVASGWSYGYTF
TRBJ1-1,TRBV9,.,15,.,TGTGCCAGCAGCGTAGGACCCAAGATGAACACTGAAGCTTTCTTT,CASSVGPKMNTEAFF